The 13 T cell receptor beta chains listed next were all sequenced from one sample in a study of T cell changes during pregnancy in multiple sclerosis. Only in-frame clones appear in the TCRdb table, and some are missing; sequencing was by immunoSEQ multiplex PCR. Of more than 75,000 clones in the sample, approximately 94% were seen once. Source: peripheral blood, taken in the third trimester of pregnancy. The receptors come from a female donor with multiple sclerosis, enrolled in a pregnancy study.

This chain links TRBV4-1 with TRBJ2-2; possible D gene TRBD2, 5 bases. Deletions cut 6 bases from V and 6 bases from J, with 11 bases between. The CDR3 spans 13 residues. Germline CDR1 is MGHRA and CDR2 is YSYEKL. The CDR3 loop reads CASSQSGSGELFF. CDR3 coding DNA: TGCGCCAGCAGTCAAAGCGGTTCCGGGGAGCTGTTTTTT.

This chain uses TRBV6-1 with TRBJ1-4; 9 positions match TRBD1. The CDR3 is made up of 15 amino acids. The germline V gene has CDR1 MNHNS and CDR2 SASEGT. Germline trimming cut 7 bases from V and 6 bases from J; bases unmatched to any gene: 9. DNA of the CDR3: TGTGCCAGCACCCATTTTGGGACAGGGCATGAAAAACTGTTTTTT. Translating gives CASTHFGTGHEKLFF.

The V gene is TRBV11-2, the J gene TRBJ1-4; unclear D gene. The CDR3 covers 12 residues. Germline-derived CDR1 and CDR2 are SGHAT and FQNNGV. V gave up 5 bases and J gave up 7 bases, with 8 bases separating them. The CDR3 DNA sequence: TGTGCCAGCAGCCGCTCCGGTGAAAAACTGTTTTTT. It is translated as CASSRSGEKLFF. The full variable domain, with the rest looked up from reference TRBV11-2 and TRBJ1-4, is EAGVAQSPRYKIIEKRQSVAFWCNPISGHATLYWYQQILGQGPKLLIQFQNNGVVDDSQLPKDRFSAERLKGVDSTLKIQPAKLEDSAVYLCASSRSGEKLFFGSGTQLSVL.

V is TRBV2 and J is TRBJ1-6; 11 bases agree with TRBD1. Germline values: CDR1 SNHLY, CDR2 FYNNEI. V lost 5 bases, J lost 13 bases, and 7 bases stayed unmatched. The CDR3 loop spans 14 amino acids. CDR3 nucleotide sequence: TGTGCCAGCAGTCCGGGACAGGGGGGTTCGCCCCTCCACTTT. Its protein product is CASSPGQGGSPLHF.

The chain links TRBV29-1 to TRBJ1-1; the match to TRBD1 covers 8 bases. The germline V gene has CDR1 SQVTM and CDR2 ANQGSEA. The CDR3 contains 15 residues. The trim removed 3 bases at V and 0 bases at J, leaving 6 bases unmatched. Here the CDR3 DNA reads TGCAGCGTTGACAGGGGGCAGGGGATGAACACTGAAGCTTTCTTT. Its translation: CSVDRGQGMNTEAFF.

The chain recombines TRBV9 with TRBJ2-1; D may be TRBD2 (6 bases). The CDR3 runs to 14 residues. Germline loops: CDR1 SGDLS, CDR2 YYNGEE. V was pared by 2 bases and J by 1 base, with 7 bases between. CDR3 sequence reads: CASSVRESYNEQFF. The DNA of the CDR3 is TGTGCCAGCAGCGTTCGGGAGTCCTACAATGAGCAGTTCTTC.

The chain is built from TRBV18 and TRBJ2-2, with D unresolved. The CDR3 runs 15 residues. CDR1 and CDR2 from the germline V gene are KGHSH and LQKENI. V dropped 2 bases and J dropped 4 bases, with 11 bases sitting between them. The CDR3 here is CASSPSQRGTGELFF. The CDR3 coding sequence is TGTGCCAGCTCACCAAGCCAGCGCGGCACCGGGGAGCTGTTTTTT.

V gene TRBV6-1 combines with J gene TRBJ1-2; 7 positions agree with TRBD1. In germline, CDR1 is MNHNS, CDR2 SASEGT. The CDR3 runs 12 residues. CDR3 sequence (DNA): TGTGTCGACAGGGAATCGTTGCCCGGCTACACCTTC. This codes for CVDRESLPGYTF.

The J gene is TRBJ2-2, the V gene TRBV11-1, with D perhaps matching TRBD2 (6 bases). The CDR3 contains 16 residues. Germline CDR1 and CDR2: SGHAT and FQDESV (reference sequence). V was cut by 1 base and J by 9 bases, with 18 bases left in between. In nucleotides, the CDR3 is TGTGCCAGCAGCTTAGAGGGAGGTGCGGGAAGTAGGGAGCTGTTTTTT. It codes for CASSLEGGAGSRELFF. Using reference TRBV11-1 and TRBJ2-2 for the parts outside the CDR3, the full variable domain is EAEVAQSPRYKITEKSQAVAFWCDPISGHATLYWYRQILGQGPELLVQFQDESVVDDSQLPKDRFSAERLKGVDSTLKIQPAELGDSAMYLCASSLEGGAGSRELFFGEGSRLTVL.

The chain links TRBV29-1 to TRBJ2-7; D ambiguous. Trimming cost V 1 base and J 6 bases, with 10 bases left between them. The CDR3 length is 12 residues. Germline CDR1 is SQVTM and CDR2 is ANQGSEA. The CDR3 reads CSVEVAVSEQYF. The CDR3 nucleotides are TGCAGCGTTGAAGTCGCAGTCTCCGAGCAGTACTTC.

The J gene is TRBJ1-1, the V gene TRBV27; perhaps TRBD1 as D (5 bases). In germline, CDR1 is MNHEY, CDR2 SMNVEV (reference sequence). V was pared by 4 bases and J by 11 bases, with 20 bases between. The length of the CDR3 is 14 residues. The CDR3 region is CASSSQGPELAAFF. CDR3 nucleotides: TGTGCCAGCAGTTCTCAGGGTCCGGAGCTCGCGGCTTTCTTT.

V gene TRBV5-1 combines with J gene TRBJ2-7; maybe TRBD1 (5 bases). The CDR3 is 14 amino acids. Germline V CDR1 and CDR2: SGHRS, YFSETQ. V was trimmed by 4 bases and J by 4 bases, leaving 15 bases between them. The CDR3 nucleotides are TGCGCCAGCAGCCGTACGAGCGACAGATACGAGCAGTACTTC. This sequence encodes CASSRTSDRYEQYF.

The rearrangement joins TRBV5-4 to TRBJ2-1; TRBD1 matches 7 bases. Germline-derived CDR1 and CDR2 are SGHNT and YYREEE (reference sequence). V trimming: 1 base; J trimming: 4 bases; junction bases outside the gene matches: 5. This CDR3 is 15 amino acids long. CDR3 sequence reads: CASSLSAQGYNEQFF. CDR3 in DNA: TGTGCCAGCAGCTTGAGTGCACAGGGGTACAATGAGCAGTTCTTC.